The present T cell receptor beta chain was sequenced within a study of cytomegalovirus exposure and HLA in healthy donors. PCR used 60 Vbeta primers and 13 Jbeta primers. This table comes from immunoSEQ multiplex PCR, and its TCRdb copy is limited to in-frame clones, with some not included. The sample has over 200,000 clones, around 80% seen once. The CDR3 has 13 amino acids. Germline V lookup: CDR1 GTSNPN, CDR2 SVGIG (reference sequence). The ends lost 0 bases at V and 4 bases at J; junction bases unmatched: 0. Remarks on this clone: Other nucleotide sequences from this sample produce the same CDR3.

The source of this sequence is a man aged 40-49 years in good health and CMV-seropositive. Sequenced sample: PBMCs. The chain has TRBV30 and TRBJ1-5, with 7 bases matching TRBD1. The CDR3 DNA reads as TGTGCCTGGAGTGTCAGGGGGAATCAGCCCCAGCATTTT. Its translation: CAWSVRGNQPQHF.